The 26 T cell receptor beta chains reported below all come from one sample, sequenced in a study of T cell changes during pregnancy in multiple sclerosis. Clones were read by immunoSEQ multiplex PCR, and TCRdb kept only the in-frame ones, dropping some. The sample has some 80,000 clones, 90% to 95% seen once. The sample consisted of peripheral blood, taken in the second trimester of pregnancy. These receptor sequences come from a female donor with multiple sclerosis, enrolled in a pregnancy study.

The table lists this clone with a count of one. The chain combines TRBV6-1 with TRBJ1-3, with TRBD1 matching over 7 bases. V was clipped by 6 bases and J by 2 bases; unmatched bases: 4. This CDR3 has 14 residues. Germline CDR1 is MNHNS and CDR2 is SASEGT. CDR3 DNA sequence: TGTGCCAGCAGGGTACAGGGGACTGGAAACACCATATATTTT. Amino acid sequence: CASRVQGTGNTIYF.

V is TRBV28 and J is TRBJ1-2; 9 nucleotides line up with TRBD1. Per the germline V gene, CDR1 is MDHEN and CDR2 is SYDVKM. With V trimmed by 3 bases and J by 8 bases, 7 bases remained unmatched. This CDR3 region has 14 residues. CDR3 bases: TGTGCCAGCAGTTTCCTGGGACAGGGAAAAGGCTACACCTTC. It encodes CASSFLGQGKGYTF.

The rearrangement links TRBV5-8 to TRBJ2-5; a possible D gene is TRBD2 (5 bases). The CDR3 extends over 13 amino acids. The germline CDR1 and CDR2 sequences are SGHTS and YDEGEE. V shed 1 base and J shed 2 bases, with 6 bases lying between them. This CDR3 is CASSLRGQETQYF. The CDR3 nucleotides read TGTGCCAGCAGCTTGCGCGGGCAAGAGACCCAGTACTTC.

The chain employs TRBV11-2 and TRBJ1-1; 8 positions match TRBD1. This CDR3 has 12 amino acids. The V segment lost 10 bases and the J segment 7 bases; nucleotides outside the gene matches: 8. CDR1 is SGHAT and CDR2 is FQNNGV in the germline V gene. CDR3 DNA: TGTGCCACCCCGCCCAGGGGGCGTGAAGCTTTCTTT. Amino acid sequence: CATPPRGREAFF.

V and J are TRBV5-4 and TRBJ2-7; D possibly corresponds to TRBD2 (5 bases). The CDR3 spans 14 residues. The germline V and J ends were trimmed by 2 bases and 2 bases, with 11 bases remaining between them. Germline-derived CDR1 and CDR2 are SGHNT and YYREEE (reference sequence). The CDR3 DNA sequence: TGTGCCAGCAGCTTAGGGAGTGTGGCCTACGAGCAGTACTTC. Its translation is CASSLGSVAYEQYF.

This rearrangement joins TRBV19 to TRBJ2-2; a possible D gene is TRBD2 (7 bases). Germline values: CDR1 LNHDA, CDR2 SQIVND (reference sequence). The CDR3 covers 16 residues. Trimming took off 5 bases at V and 0 bases at J, with 13 bases between the two ends. The CDR3 loop reads CASSWGGTSNTGELFF. The CDR3 DNA reads as TGTGCCAGTAGTTGGGGGGGGACATCGAACACCGGGGAGCTGTTTTTT.

The rearrangement uses TRBV28 and TRBJ1-5; tentative D call: TRBD1 (5 bases). CDR1 and CDR2 (germline): MDHEN, SYDVKM. The CDR3 is made up of 16 amino acids. V was cut by 7 bases and J by 0 bases, with 16 bases left in between. CDR3 amino acids: CASTTHRGNSNQPQHF. In nucleotides, the CDR3 is TGTGCCAGCACCACCCACCGGGGGAATAGCAATCAGCCCCAGCATTTT.

V gene TRBV6-5 combines with J gene TRBJ2-3; TRBD2 agrees at 13 bases. After removal of 4 bases from V and 3 bases from J, the junction contained 4 bases not matched to a gene. CDR1 is MNHEY, CDR2 SVGAGI, per germline. The CDR3 contains 16 residues. DNA for the CDR3: TGTGCCAGCAGTTCCAGGACTAGCGGGAGTACAGATACGCAGTATTTT. Protein sequence: CASSSRTSGSTDTQYF.

This chain links TRBV10-1 with TRBJ2-5; 13 nucleotides line up with TRBD2. CDR1 is WNHNN and CDR2 is SYGVQD in the germline V gene (reference sequence). Unmatched junction bases numbered 10, after V lost 5 bases and J lost 1 base. CDR3 length: 18 amino acids. The CDR3 DNA reads as TGCGCCAGCAGTAACAGAGCGGGACTAGCGGGAACCCAAGAGACCCAGTACTTC. Amino acids: CASSNRAGLAGTQETQYF.

The rearrangement joins TRBV7-9 to TRBJ1-1; D is ambiguous. CDR1 and CDR2 (germline): SEHNR, FQNEAQ (reference sequence). This CDR3 spans 13 amino acids. Trimming cost V 2 bases and J 6 bases, with 10 bases left between them. This chain's CDR3 is CASSLSGVSEAFF. CDR3 sequence (DNA): TGTGCCAGCAGCTTAAGCGGGGTCTCTGAAGCTTTCTTT.

CDR3 protein: CASEIGTGGTEAFF. The CDR3 DNA sequence: TGTGCCAGTGAAATCGGGACAGGCGGAACTGAAGCTTTCTTT. The V call is TRBV19, the J call TRBJ1-1; 8 bases line up with TRBD1. CDR1 LNHDA and CDR2 SQIVND come from the germline V gene (reference sequence). J lost 5 bases, V lost 8 bases, and 10 bases had no gene match. The CDR3 covers 14 residues.

The chain recombines TRBV28 with TRBJ2-7; 7 bases agree with TRBD2. The CDR3 consists of 15 residues. V dropped 3 bases and J dropped 0; count of bases not matched to a gene: 5. Germline CDR1 is MDHEN and CDR2 is SYDVKM. DNA for the CDR3: TGTGCCAGCAGTTTCCGCGGACTAGTCTCCTACGAGCAGTACTTC. It codes for CASSFRGLVSYEQYF. Supplemented by reference TRBV28 and TRBJ2-7, the full variable domain reads DVKVTQSSRYLVKRTGEKVFLECVQDMDHENMFWYRQDPGLGLRLIYFSYDVKMKEKGDIPEGYSVSREKKERFSLILESASTNQTSMYLCASSFRGLVSYEQYFGPGTRLTVT.

The chain employs TRBV6-1 and TRBJ2-5; a possible D gene is TRBD2 (5 bases). The germline V gene has CDR1 MNHNS and CDR2 SASEGT. The CDR3 runs to 13 residues. Trimming shortened V by 5 bases and J by 7 bases, and 14 bases separated the two germline ends. CDR3 DNA sequence: TGTGCCAGCAGTACTGTCGGTCGGGGGACCCAGTACTTC. The encoded protein is CASSTVGRGTQYF.

V gene TRBV25-1 combines with J gene TRBJ2-1; 8 nucleotides line up with TRBD2. Germline V gives CDR1 MGHDK, CDR2 SYGVNS. With V trimmed by 6 bases and J by 7 bases, 14 bases remained unmatched. CDR3 size: 16 residues. The CDR3 protein is CASSPSWAGGRNEQFF. As DNA, the CDR3 is TGTGCCAGCAGCCCCTCCTGGGCGGGAGGTCGAAATGAGCAGTTCTTC.

The chain links TRBV2 to TRBJ2-5, with 8 bases identical to TRBD1. The CDR3 covers 15 residues. The trim removed 4 bases at V and 4 bases at J, leaving 8 bases unmatched. Germline V lookup: CDR1 SNHLY, CDR2 FYNNEI. CDR3 coding DNA: TGTGCCAGCAGTGGGTGGGGCAGGGGGCCAGAGACCCAGTACTTC. This encodes CASSGWGRGPETQYF.

The V call is TRBV27, the J call TRBJ1-5; no clear D gene. Germline loops: CDR1 MNHEY, CDR2 SMNVEV (reference sequence). V was cut by 2 bases and J by 7 bases, with 6 bases left in between. The CDR3 extends over 12 amino acids. CDR3 in amino acids: CASSLRGQPQHF. CDR3 sequence (DNA): TGTGCCAGCAGTTTACGAGGCCAGCCCCAGCATTTT.

The chain recombines TRBV5-6 with TRBJ2-1; 7 bases are a match to TRBD2. Trimming at V came to 4 bases and at J to 7 bases, leaving 11 bases not matched to a gene. The CDR3 extends over 15 amino acids. Per germline, CDR1 SGHDT and CDR2 YYEEEE. The CDR3 nucleotides read TGTGCCAGCAGCAAGGTGGGAGGGCCCGAAAATGAGCAGTTCTTC. Its protein product is CASSKVGGPENEQFF.

The chain is built from TRBV27 and TRBJ2-5, with D maybe TRBD1 (6 bases). Trimming removed 8 bases from V and 0 bases from J, with 10 bases in between. Germline assignment: CDR1 MNHEY and CDR2 SMNVEV (reference sequence). CDR3 length: 13 amino acids. The CDR3 reads CASGQLDQETQYF. CDR3 nucleotide sequence: TGTGCCAGCGGACAGTTAGACCAAGAGACCCAGTACTTC.

The chain joins TRBV7-6 to TRBJ2-7, with TRBD1 identical over 9 bases. Per germline, CDR1 SGHVS and CDR2 FNYEAQ. V lost 5 bases to trimming and J lost 2 bases; unmatched junction nucleotides: 10. The CDR3 is 16 amino acids. The CDR3 here is CASSPGTGWLTYEQYF. Written as DNA, the CDR3 is TGTGCCAGCAGCCCAGGGACAGGGTGGTTGACCTACGAGCAGTACTTC. Looking up the rest from reference TRBV7-6 and TRBJ2-7 gives the full variable domain: GAGVSQSPRYKVTKRGQDVALRCDPISGHVSLYWYRQALGQGPEFLTYFNYEAQQDKSGLPNDRFSAERPEGSISTLTIQRTEQRDSAMYRCASSPGTGWLTYEQYFGPGTRLTVT.

The chain carries TRBV19 and TRBJ2-7, with 12 bases lining up with TRBD1. Losses at the gene ends were 2 bases for V and 4 bases for J; bases not matched to a gene: 6. The germline gives CDR1 LNHDA, CDR2 SQIVND (reference sequence). The length of the CDR3 is 16 residues. CDR3 DNA: TGTGCCAGTAGTATATCAGGGGACAGGGGGCGATACGAGCAGTACTTC. It is translated as CASSISGDRGRYEQYF. Drawing the rest from reference TRBV19 and TRBJ2-7, the complete variable domain is DGGITQSPKYLFRKEGQNVTLSCEQNLNHDAMYWYRQDPGQGLRLIYYSQIVNDFQKGDIAEGYSVSREKKESFPLTVTSAQKNPTAFYLCASSISGDRGRYEQYFGPGTRLTVT.

This clone was observed once. This sequence joins TRBV25-1 and TRBJ1-4, with TRBD1 matching over 9 bases. The CDR3 is 18 residues long. The J segment lost 7 bases and the V segment lost 5 bases, leaving 17 bases of the junction unmatched. Germline V gene data show CDR1 as MGHDK and CDR2 as SYGVNS. Here the CDR3 DNA reads TGTGCCAGCAGTCACGGAGGACAGGGGCCAGCATGGGGTGAAAAACTGTTTTTT. It specifies CASSHGGQGPAWGEKLFF.

V and J are TRBV11-1 and TRBJ2-1; maybe TRBD2 (5 bases). This CDR3 contains 13 residues. CDR1 is SGHAT and CDR2 is FQDESV in the germline V gene (reference sequence). Trimming pared 7 bases from V and 6 bases from J, leaving 13 bases between. This chain's CDR3 is CASTGRAGNEQFF. The DNA for the CDR3 is TGTGCCAGCACCGGGCGGGCGGGCAATGAGCAGTTCTTC.

V usage is TRBV19 and J usage is TRBJ2-7; weak D call: TRBD1 (6 bases). The CDR3 contains 14 residues. Trimming removed 5 bases from V and 3 bases from J, with 14 bases in between. The germline gives CDR1 LNHDA, CDR2 SQIVND (reference sequence). CDR3 loop: CASSSAGRGYEQYF. In DNA, the CDR3 is TGTGCCAGTAGTTCAGCCGGCAGGGGCTACGAGCAGTACTTC.

This rearrangement joins TRBV5-1 to TRBJ2-3; D uncertain. The CDR3 covers 17 residues. V was clipped by 2 bases and J by 2 bases, with 18 bases between them. The germline gives CDR1 SGHRS, CDR2 YFSETQ. CDR3 region: CASSFTGGVVSTDTQYF. The CDR3 DNA is TGCGCCAGCAGCTTCACTGGCGGCGTTGTTTCCACAGATACGCAGTATTTT.

The chain has TRBV7-8 and TRBJ2-7; 9 bases line up with TRBD2. The CDR3 contains 16 residues. Looked up from germline, CDR1 is SGHVS and CDR2 is FQNEAQ. V gave up 1 base and J gave up 4 bases; unmatched junction bases: 8. The CDR3 region is CASSLVEGLARYEQYF. Written as DNA, the CDR3 is TGTGCCAGCAGCTTAGTAGAGGGACTAGCAAGATACGAGCAGTACTTC.

The rearrangement uses TRBV11-2 and TRBJ2-2; the D gene is possibly TRBD2 (6 bases). The CDR3 is 14 residues long. CDR1 SGHAT and CDR2 FQNNGV come from the germline V gene. Trimming took 5 bases from V and 0 from J, leaving 7 bases between them. The DNA of the CDR3 is TGTGCCAGCAGCCGGGACTCGAACACCGGGGAGCTGTTTTTT. Protein sequence: CASSRDSNTGELFF. Together with reference TRBV11-2 and TRBJ2-2, the CDR3 gives the full variable domain: EAGVAQSPRYKIIEKRQSVAFWCNPISGHATLYWYQQILGQGPKLLIQFQNNGVVDDSQLPKDRFSAERLKGVDSTLKIQPAKLEDSAVYLCASSRDSNTGELFFGEGSRLTVL.